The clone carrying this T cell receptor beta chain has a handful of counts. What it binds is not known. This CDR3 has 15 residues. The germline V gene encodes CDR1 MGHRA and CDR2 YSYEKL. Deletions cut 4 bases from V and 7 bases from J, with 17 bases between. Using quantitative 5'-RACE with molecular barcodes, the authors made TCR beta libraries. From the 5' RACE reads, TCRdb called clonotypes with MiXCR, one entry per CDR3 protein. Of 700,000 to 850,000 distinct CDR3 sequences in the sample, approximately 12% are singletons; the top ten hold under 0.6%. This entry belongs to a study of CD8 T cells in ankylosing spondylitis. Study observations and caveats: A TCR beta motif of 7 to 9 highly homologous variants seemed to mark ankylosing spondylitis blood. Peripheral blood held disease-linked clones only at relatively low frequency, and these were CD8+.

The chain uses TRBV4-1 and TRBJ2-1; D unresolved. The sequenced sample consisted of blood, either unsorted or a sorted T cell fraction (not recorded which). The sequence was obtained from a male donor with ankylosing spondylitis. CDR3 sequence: CASSPLGLRLNEQFF. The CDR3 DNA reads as TGCGCCAGCAGCCCTTTAGGCCTTCGCCTAAATGAGCAGTTCTTC.